The following is a T cell receptor beta chain sequence with its context. No cognate antigen has been identified for it. Base qualities are not recorded, but no much larger clone differs from it by a single base. Genomic DNA served as template for TCR beta VDJ combination and CDR3 sequence profiling. An Illumina HiSeq 2000 was the platform used for TCR repertoire sequencing. The authors' analysis ran thus. TRBV/TRBJ rearrangement plots, CDR3 size and DJ length profiles, and Simpson's diversity index were used to assess repertoires. Whichever DNA sequence was most abundant in the deep sequencing data was defined as the immunodominant clone. CDR3 amino acid sequences were checked for sharing across subjects and were also compared against the VDJdb database and published repertoires. The public reads were run again by TCRdb, first through fastp at Q25 and then through MiXCR, and only productive beta chains were kept. A single entry per CDR3 protein holds the most common genes and DNA from its merged rows. TCRdb's processing, not the study's, gives the V and J calls here. This sample is represented by 150,000 to 200,000 distinct CDR3 sequences; 55% to 70% of them were singletons. 35% to 55% of the sample lies in the top ten.

This sample is part of a study of CD8+CD57+ T cells in acquired aplastic anemia (dated by TCRdb to 2016 to 2018). Regarding the research as a whole: Extracted DNA from sorted CD4+ and CD8+ cells averaged approximately 3.4 ug, ranging from about 0.19 to 30 ug.

In this study, sorted CD4+ and CD8+ T cells from the blood of healthy subjects and of severe aplastic anemia patients had their TCR repertoires deep-sequenced. Ficoll-Paque density gradient centrifugation was used to isolate peripheral blood mononuclear cells. Before DNA extraction, CD4+ and CD8+ T cells were sorted with FACS or magnetic beads. Study-wide conclusions, independent of this receptor: CD8+ Simpson's diversity did not differ significantly between patients and healthy controls (P=0.060). Although some 28 CD8+ CDR3 sequences were shared by patients and controls, these sequences appeared highly expressed in patients and within the immunodominant clones of patients.

Sequences ENHRY (CDR1) and SYGVKD (CDR2) are obtained from the germline V gene. The germline ends are 13 bases apart after V is trimmed by 0 bases and J by 1 base. The CDR3 runs 18 amino acids, cysteine and phenylalanine included. The CDR3 DNA has 54 bases and is translated from base 1. This sequence originates from a human donor with severe aplastic anemia or a healthy control (not recorded which). The chain was built from TRBV10-3 and TRBJ1-6; no D gene can be assigned with confidence. Material: sorted CD4+, CD8+, or CD8+CD57+ T cells (not recorded which) from PBMCs. Read as DNA, the sequence is TGTGCCATCAGTGAGTCACTCTCTAGGGTGTCCTATAATTCACCCCTCCACTTT. This gives the protein CAISESLSRVSYNSPLHF.